This TCR beta chain comes out of a study of T cell responses to AZD1222 COVID-19 vaccine. Study-wide background: Recipients boosted at about 4 weeks or about 12 weeks are pooled. Regarding the study as a whole: Spike-specific TCRs gained breadth and depth after people received two AZD1222 doses. Spike regions recognized by vaccine-associated CD4 TCRs spanned the protein, led by 160-218 and 743-854. Donors, mostly white British, included more females; clonal diversity was possibly underestimated.

On this clone: The antigen is undetermined.

Clones were sequenced by immunoSEQ multiplex PCR, and TCRdb holds only the in-frame ones, with some missing. This sample has around 110,000 clones, with about 91% found just once. Between the trimmed V and J ends, which lost 1 base and 7 bases, there was a span of 17 bases. The CDR3 is 16 residues long. The germline V gene encodes CDR1 MNHNS and CDR2 SASEGT. The sequenced sample was peripheral blood, obtained on day 0 of AZD1222 vaccination. V and J are TRBV6-1 and TRBJ2-1; D gene ambiguous. The clonotype comes from an adult in good health. CDR3 in amino acids: CASSEGPSSGPNEQFF. The DNA of the CDR3 is TGTGCCAGCAGTGAAGGACCCAGTTCGGGCCCAAATGAGCAGTTCTTC.